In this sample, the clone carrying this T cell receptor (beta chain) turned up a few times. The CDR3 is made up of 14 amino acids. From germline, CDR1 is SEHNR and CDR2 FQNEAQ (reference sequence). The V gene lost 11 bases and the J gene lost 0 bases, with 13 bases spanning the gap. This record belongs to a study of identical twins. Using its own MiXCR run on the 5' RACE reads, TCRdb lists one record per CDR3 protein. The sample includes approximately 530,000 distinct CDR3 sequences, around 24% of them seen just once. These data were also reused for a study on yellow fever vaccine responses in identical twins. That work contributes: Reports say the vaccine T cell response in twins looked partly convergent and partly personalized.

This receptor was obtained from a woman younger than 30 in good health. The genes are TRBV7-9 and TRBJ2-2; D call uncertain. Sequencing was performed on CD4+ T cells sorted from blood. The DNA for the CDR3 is TGTGCCGGCGCCACACCGACGAACACCGGGGAGCTGTTTTTT. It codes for CAGATPTNTGELFF.